This T cell receptor (beta chain) was profiled in a study of T-cell memory formation after mild COVID-19 (dated by TCRdb to the early 2020s). Looking at the study overall: Most TCR sequence clusters were specific to one of the two donors. In a couple of donors, T-cell clones that expanded and contracted after mild COVID-19 were tracked by sequencing TCRalpha and TCRbeta repertoires over time. The cohort comprised two young, previously healthy adult volunteers, one female and one male. Broader findings and caveats from the paper: Some responding clones were found in pre-infection memory, which suggests that pre-existing cross-reactive memory T cells took part in the SARS-CoV-2 response. The second-wave clones that peaked on day 37 were not confirmed to be SARS-CoV-2 specific. Only two mild cases were covered by the study, and larger cohorts that include severe cases with pre-infection samples were considered necessary. Contracting CD4+ clones appeared mostly in the CM and EM memory subsets, whereas CD8+ clones were enriched in EMRA. Clones contracting from day 15 to 85 had balanced CD4/CD8 phenotypes, while a second wave expanding from day 15 to 37 was biased towards CD4+.

Ficoll-Paque density gradient centrifugation was used to isolate PBMCs. Sequencing instrument: Illumina NovaSeq 6000. Using 5'RACE with constant-segment primers, TCRalpha and TCRbeta cDNA libraries were constructed, with sample barcodes and unique molecular identifiers added in the process. RNA was extracted from every sample with Trizol reagent. Amplification of the libraries took two PCR steps, and the second step added a second sample barcode plus Illumina TruSeq adapters. Sequencing of the libraries was done on an Illumina NovaSeq, producing 2 x 150 bp paired-end reads. For the original study's pipeline: With migec v1.2.7, reads were demultiplexed and then collapsed into UMI-guided consensus sequences. Using mixcr v2.1.11, the UMI consensuses were aligned to TRA and TRB V and J templates and assembled into clonotypes. Expanded or contracted clonotypes were those called significant by both edgeR and NoisET, with noise models trained on biological replicates. For edgeR calls, the cutoffs were a false discovery rate-adjusted p below 0.01 and a log2 fold-change threshold of 1. As an exploratory analysis of dynamics, PCA with hierarchical clustering was applied to max-normalized trajectories of the 1000 most abundant clonotypes. Each responding clone was given a CD4 or CD8 phenotype based on the CD4+ and CD8+ repertoires, which had been sequenced separately. Starting from the raw public reads, TCRdb applied fastp trimming at Q25, assembled clones with MiXCR and retained in-frame beta chains. Merged by CDR3 protein, the rows form single entries marked with the most common genes and DNA. V and J calls and clone size were set by TCRdb, not the authors. The sample table records about 260,000 distinct CDR3 sequences; 15% to 20% of these occur just once. The biggest ten clones account for 20% to 25% of the sample.

This clonotype occurred a few times. Its cognate antigen has yet to be identified. No qualities accompany the bases; no much larger clone lies one base away. The germline ends are 23 bases apart after V is trimmed by 8 bases and J by 6 bases. Via the germline V gene, CDR1 is SGHVS and CDR2 FNYEAQ. The CDR3 covers 16 residues, taking in both the cysteine and the phenylalanine. The retained sequence is limited to the CDR3, 48 bases, with the frame set at the first base. The receptor chain draws on TRBV7-6 and TRBJ2-1; the D gene could be either TRBD1 or TRBD2, each agreeing at 6 bases. Sequencing was done on a sample of PBMCs or a T cell subset sorted from them (not recorded which). The sequence came from a young man who had mild COVID-19 (a few samples of this study predate the infection). The sample titles of this study are shuffled in the database, so cell type and time point are left out; the donor was told from shared clones. The CDR3 region reads CASQRGVREGGNEQFF. The DNA sequence reads TGTGCCAGCCAACGCGGGGTGAGAGAAGGGGGCAATGAGCAGTTCTTC.